The source of this T cell receptor beta chain is a study of vaccination and CD4 T cells after COVID-19. Study overall: Mild disease affected 8 or 9 convalescent patients and severe disease one, all SARS-CoV-2 positive by nasal swab PCR. The authors exposed cells to overlapping spike peptides derived from SARS-CoV-2, HCoV-NL63, HCoV-OC43 and HCoV-229E.

The Oncomine TCR Beta short-read assay generated sequence data from the DNA of cultured CD4+ T cells. DNA came from CD4+ T cells after culture. TCRdb re-derived calls from the PCR reads in MiXCR, one entry per CDR3 protein. The table includes fewer than 30,000 distinct CDR3 sequences, 35% to 50% detected once. Stated time point: late sampling 161 to 241 days after vaccination in a few convalescent patients. This sample's treatment: roughly nine-day PBMC culture with coronavirus spike peptide pools or control peptides (ViraFEST assay). Germline CDR1 reads MNHNS; CDR2 reads SASEGT. V dropped 1 base and J dropped 3 bases, with 12 bases sitting between them. This CDR3 has 15 residues. Points on this clonotype: The antigen remains unidentified.

Sequencing was performed on CD4+ T cells from blood, cultured in vitro, taken about 7 months after SARS-CoV-2 vaccination. This TCR derives from a human donor who had recovered from COVID-19. The genes are TRBV6-1 and TRBJ1-1, with no clear D. In nucleotides, the CDR3 is TGTGCCAGCAGTGAAGACCCTTCCGGGGACACTGAAGCTTTCTTT. This gives the protein CASSEDPSGDTEAFF.